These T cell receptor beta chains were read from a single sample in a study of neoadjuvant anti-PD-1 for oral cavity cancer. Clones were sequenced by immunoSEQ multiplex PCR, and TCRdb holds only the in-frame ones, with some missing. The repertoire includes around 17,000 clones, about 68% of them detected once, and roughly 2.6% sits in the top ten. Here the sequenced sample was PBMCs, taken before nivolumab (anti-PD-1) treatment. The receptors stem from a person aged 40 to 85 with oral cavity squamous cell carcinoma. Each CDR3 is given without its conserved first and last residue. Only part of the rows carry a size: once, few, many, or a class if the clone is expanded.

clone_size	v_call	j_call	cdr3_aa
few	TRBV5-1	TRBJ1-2	ASTSGYGYT
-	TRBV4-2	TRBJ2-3	ASSQEAGLGTDTQY
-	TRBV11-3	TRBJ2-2	ASSRLSGTSGRTGELF
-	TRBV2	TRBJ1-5	ASRDRNQPQH
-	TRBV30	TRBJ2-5	AWTTPAVVSGQTQY
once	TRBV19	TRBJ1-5	ASSVRAKGQPQH
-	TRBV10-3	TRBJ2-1	AISLAGVNSYNEQF
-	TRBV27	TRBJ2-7	ASSFRRPSGAYEQY
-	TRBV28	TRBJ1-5	ATEWASNQPQH
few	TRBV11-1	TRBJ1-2	ASSGGLRDRYT
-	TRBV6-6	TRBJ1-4	ASSSAGGGNEKLF
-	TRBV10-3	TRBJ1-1	AIATGGNTEAF
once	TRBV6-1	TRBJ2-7	ASSEPGAGGPYEQY
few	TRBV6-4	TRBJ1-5	ARYQPQH
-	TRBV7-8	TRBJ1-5	ASSLHQGPSQPQH
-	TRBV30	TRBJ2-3	AWSPGRLGTDTQY
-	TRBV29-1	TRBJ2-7	SVVVGYEQY
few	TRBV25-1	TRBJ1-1	ASAGPQAF
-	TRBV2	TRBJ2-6	ASSRSGANVLT
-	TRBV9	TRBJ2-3	ASSVDPGRPQVDTQY
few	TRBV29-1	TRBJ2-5	SVPGQGWYQETQY
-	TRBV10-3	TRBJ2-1	AISEPYRASPYNEQF
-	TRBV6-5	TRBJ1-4	ASSYTRGSNEKLF
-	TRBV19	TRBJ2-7	ASSIKTGEGYEQY
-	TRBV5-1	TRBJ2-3	ASSFNPGLAGRADTQY
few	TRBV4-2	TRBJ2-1	ASSGLAGDEQF
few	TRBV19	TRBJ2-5	ATRPNSGRRETQY
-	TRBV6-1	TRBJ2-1	ASVSTGTYNEQF
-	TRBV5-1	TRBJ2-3	ASSLVGQAADTQY
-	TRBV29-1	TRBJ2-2	SVVSRVGELF
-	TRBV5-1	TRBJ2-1	ASSPISGSYNEQF
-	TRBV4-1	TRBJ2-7	ASSQPGQRTYEQY
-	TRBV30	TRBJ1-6	AWSVLGFNSPLH
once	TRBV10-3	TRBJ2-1	AISESTVSYNEQF
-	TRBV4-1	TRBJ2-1	ASSQVIGPPLNEQF
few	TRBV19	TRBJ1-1	ASKTGANTEAF
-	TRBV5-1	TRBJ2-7	ASRPGLAGGVHEQY
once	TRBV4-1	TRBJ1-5	ASSQDPGQGPQPQH
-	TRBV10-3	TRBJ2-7	AISRGTYYEQY
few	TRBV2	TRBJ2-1	ASSDWSRSWFGYEQF
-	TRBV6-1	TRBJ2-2	ASRDPHVAGELF
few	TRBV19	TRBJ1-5	ASSIQADSNQPQH
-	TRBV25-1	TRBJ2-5	ASSSTWAGMKETQY
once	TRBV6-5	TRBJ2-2	ASSYTNTGELF
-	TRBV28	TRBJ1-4	ASSLDRGDEKLF
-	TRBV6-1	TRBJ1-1	ASTMRTESNTEAF
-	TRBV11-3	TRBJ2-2	ASSLGTGELF
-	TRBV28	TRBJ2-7	ASSTPGRGSGYEQY
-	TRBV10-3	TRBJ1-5	AISEQGNQPQH
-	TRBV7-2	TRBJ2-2	ASSFLAGGPAGELF
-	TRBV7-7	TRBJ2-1	ASSLASTAPEQF
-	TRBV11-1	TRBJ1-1	ASSFGTGLTEAF
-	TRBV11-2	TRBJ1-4	ASSPDRLSEKLF
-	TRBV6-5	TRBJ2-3	ASTPGLAADTQY
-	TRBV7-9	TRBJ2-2	ASSKGSGVNTGELF
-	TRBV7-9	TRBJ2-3	ASSTTGQGTDTQY
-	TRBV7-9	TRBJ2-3	ASSQSTDTQY
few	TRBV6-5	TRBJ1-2	ASGPRLWYGYT
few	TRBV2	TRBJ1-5	ASSMTGNQPQH
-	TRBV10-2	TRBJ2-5	ASSESFREETQY